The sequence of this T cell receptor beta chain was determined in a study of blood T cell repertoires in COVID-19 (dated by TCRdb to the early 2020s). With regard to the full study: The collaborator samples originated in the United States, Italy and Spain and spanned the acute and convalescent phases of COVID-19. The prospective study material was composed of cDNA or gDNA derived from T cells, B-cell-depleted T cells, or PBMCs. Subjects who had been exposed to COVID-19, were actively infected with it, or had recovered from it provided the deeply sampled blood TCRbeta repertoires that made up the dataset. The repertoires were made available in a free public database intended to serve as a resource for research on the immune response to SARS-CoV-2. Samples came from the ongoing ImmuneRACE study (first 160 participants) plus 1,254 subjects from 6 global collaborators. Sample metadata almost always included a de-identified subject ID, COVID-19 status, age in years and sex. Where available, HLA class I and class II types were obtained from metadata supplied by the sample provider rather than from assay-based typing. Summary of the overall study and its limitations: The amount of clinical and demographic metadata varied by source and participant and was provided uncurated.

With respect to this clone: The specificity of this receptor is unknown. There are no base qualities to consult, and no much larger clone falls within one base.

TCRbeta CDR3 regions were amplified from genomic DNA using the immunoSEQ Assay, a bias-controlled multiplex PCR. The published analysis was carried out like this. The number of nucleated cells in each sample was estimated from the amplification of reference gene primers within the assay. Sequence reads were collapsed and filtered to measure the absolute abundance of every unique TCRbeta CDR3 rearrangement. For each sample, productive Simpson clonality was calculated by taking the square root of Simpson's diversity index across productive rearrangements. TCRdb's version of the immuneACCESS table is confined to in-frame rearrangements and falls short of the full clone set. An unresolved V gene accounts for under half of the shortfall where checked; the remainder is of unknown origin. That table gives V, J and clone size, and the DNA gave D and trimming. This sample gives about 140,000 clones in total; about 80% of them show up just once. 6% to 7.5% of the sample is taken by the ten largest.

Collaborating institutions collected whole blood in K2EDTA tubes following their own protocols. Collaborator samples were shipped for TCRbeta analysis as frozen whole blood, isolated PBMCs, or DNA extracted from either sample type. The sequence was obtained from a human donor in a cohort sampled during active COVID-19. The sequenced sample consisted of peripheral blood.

The sequenced DNA: TGTGCCAGCAGCCCAGGAACAGGACACGGGCTGGACTATGGCTACACCTTC. The encoded protein is CASSPGTGHGLDYGYTF. The V and J segments used are TRBV4-2 and TRBJ1-2; a tentative D call is TRBD1 (5 bases match). The CDR3 covers 17 residues, taking in both the cysteine and the phenylalanine. Of the read, only the CDR3 DNA is kept; its 51 bases are in frame from base 1. V drops 4 bases and J drops 3 bases, leaving 21 bases in between. Per the germline V gene, LGHNA is the CDR1 and YNFKEQ is the CDR2.